The entry that follows covers one T cell receptor beta chain sequence. The record originates from a study of control samples from healthy donors and cancer patients. Germline lookup yields CDR1 SEHNR and CDR2 FQNEAQ (reference sequence). V gave up 1 base and J gave up 11 bases; unmatched junction bases: 9. CDR3 size: 15 residues. The protocol was immunoSEQ multiplex PCR, while the TCRdb copy is restricted to in-frame clones and leaves out a portion. The table shows 150,000 to 200,000 clones, with approximately 90% occurring only once. The specimen was blood. The receptor was derived from a man aged 25 to 45 in good health. The gene calls are TRBV7-9 and TRBJ2-7; 12 bases are shared with TRBD1. CDR3 protein: CASSLDSGQGARKYF. CDR3 nucleotide sequence: TGTGCCAGCAGCTTAGATTCGGGACAGGGGGCGAGGAAGTACTTC.